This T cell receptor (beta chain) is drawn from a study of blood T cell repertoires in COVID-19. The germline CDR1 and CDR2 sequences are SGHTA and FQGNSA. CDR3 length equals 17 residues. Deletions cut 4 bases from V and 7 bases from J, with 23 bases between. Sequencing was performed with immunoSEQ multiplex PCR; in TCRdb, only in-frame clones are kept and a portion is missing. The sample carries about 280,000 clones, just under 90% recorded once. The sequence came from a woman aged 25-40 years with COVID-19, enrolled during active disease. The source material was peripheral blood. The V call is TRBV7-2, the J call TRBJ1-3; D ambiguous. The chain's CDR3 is CASSSGAWTLGGNTIYF. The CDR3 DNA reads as TGTGCCAGCAGCTCCGGTGCGTGGACTCTTGGAGGGAACACCATATATTTT.